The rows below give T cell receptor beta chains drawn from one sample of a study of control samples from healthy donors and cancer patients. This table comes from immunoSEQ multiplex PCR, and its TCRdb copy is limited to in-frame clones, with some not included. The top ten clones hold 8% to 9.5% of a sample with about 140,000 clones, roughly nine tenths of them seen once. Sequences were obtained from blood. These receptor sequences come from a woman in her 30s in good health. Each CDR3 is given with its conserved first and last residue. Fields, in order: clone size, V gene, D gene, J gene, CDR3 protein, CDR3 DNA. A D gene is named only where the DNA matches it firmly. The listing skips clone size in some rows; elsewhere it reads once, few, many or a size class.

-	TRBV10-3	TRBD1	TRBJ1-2	CAISRQGDYGYTF	TGTGCCATCAGTCGACAGGGCGACTATGGCTACACCTTC
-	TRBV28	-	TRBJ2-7	CASSFSVSLSGSSYEQYF	TGTGCCAGCAGTTTCTCGGTGTCTCTCTCTGGGAGCTCCTACGAGCAGTACTTC
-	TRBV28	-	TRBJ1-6	CASSLWRRTNSPLHF	TGTGCCAGCAGTTTATGGAGGCGGACAAATTCACCCCTCCACTTT
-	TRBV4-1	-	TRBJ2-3	CASSPWGSTDTQYF	TGCGCCAGCAGCCCCTGGGGGAGCACAGATACGCAGTATTTT
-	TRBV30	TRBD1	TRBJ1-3	CAWSVRVTGGIGNTIYF	TGTGCCTGGAGTGTACGAGTAACAGGGGGCATTGGAAACACCATATATTTT
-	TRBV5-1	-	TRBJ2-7	CASSLGAGETYEQYF	TGCGCCAGCAGCTTAGGGGCAGGGGAGACCTACGAGCAGTACTTC
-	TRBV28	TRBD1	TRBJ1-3	CASSPRQGSRNTIYF	TGTGCCAGCAGTCCCCGACAGGGGTCTCGTAACACCATATATTTT
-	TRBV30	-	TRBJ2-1	CAWSVSSAEEQFF	TGTGCCTGGAGTGTATCCTCCGCGGAGGAGCAGTTCTTC
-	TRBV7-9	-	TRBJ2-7	CASSLATVGQGKYEQYF	TGTGCCAGCAGCTTAGCGACGGTTGGGCAGGGAAAATACGAGCAGTACTTC
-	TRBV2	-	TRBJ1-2	CASSELFVGLDGYTF	TGTGCCAGCAGTGAACTCTTCGTGGGACTCGATGGCTACACCTTC
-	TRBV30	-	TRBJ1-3	CAWSVGSSGNTIYF	TGTGCCTGGAGTGTAGGTAGCTCTGGAAACACCATATATTTT
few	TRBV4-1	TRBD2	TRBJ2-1	CASSQRLAEYNEQFF	TGCGCCAGCAGCCAAAGACTAGCGGAGTACAATGAGCAGTTCTTC
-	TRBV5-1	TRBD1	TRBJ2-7	CASSGTGQGYEQYF	TGCGCCAGCAGCGGTACGGGACAGGGCTACGAGCAGTACTTC
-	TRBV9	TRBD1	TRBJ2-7	CASSSGQGGYEQYF	TGTGCCAGCAGCTCCGGACAGGGCGGCTACGAGCAGTACTTC
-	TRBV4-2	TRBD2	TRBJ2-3	CASSQDSSGSGTDTQYF	TGTGCCAGCAGCCAAGATAGTAGCGGGAGTGGGACAGATACGCAGTATTTT
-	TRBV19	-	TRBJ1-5	CASGIPRRVYSNQPQHF	TGTGCCAGTGGAATCCCGCGACGCGTTTATAGCAATCAGCCCCAGCATTTT
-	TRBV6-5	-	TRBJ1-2	CASRAPGLGYGYTF	TGTGCCAGCAGAGCCCCGGGACTAGGCTATGGCTACACCTTC
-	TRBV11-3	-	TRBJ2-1	CASSLVLGSGEQFF	TGTGCCAGCAGCTTAGTCCTGGGGTCTGGAGAGCAGTTCTTC
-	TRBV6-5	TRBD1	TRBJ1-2	CASGDRGRYGYTF	TGTGCCAGTGGCGACAGGGGGCGGTATGGCTACACCTTC
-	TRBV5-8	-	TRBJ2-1	CASSAEGRDNEQFF	TGTGCCAGCAGCGCGGAGGGCCGGGACAATGAGCAGTTCTTC
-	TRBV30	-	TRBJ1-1	CAWSGGALGTEAFF	TGTGCCTGGAGTGGGGGAGCTCTAGGGACTGAAGCTTTCTTT
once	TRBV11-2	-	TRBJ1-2	CASSLGGYGYTF	TGTGCCAGCAGCTTAGGAGGCTATGGCTACACCTTC
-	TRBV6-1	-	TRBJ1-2	CASSEAGMTNYGYTF	TGTGCCAGCAGTGAAGCTGGGATGACTAACTATGGCTACACCTTC
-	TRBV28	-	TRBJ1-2	CASSSQGWGYTF	TGTGCCAGCAGTTCACAGGGATGGGGCTACACCTTC
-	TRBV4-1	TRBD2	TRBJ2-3	CASSQDWGLAEPDTQYF	TGCGCCAGCAGCCAAGATTGGGGACTAGCGGAACCAGATACGCAGTATTTT
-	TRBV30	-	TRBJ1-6	CAWSVRGSKSPPNNSPLHF	TGTGCCTGGAGTGTACGAGGTTCCAAATCTCCACCAAATAATTCACCCCTCCACTTT
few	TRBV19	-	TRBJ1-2	CASSIGDYGYTF	TGTGCCAGTAGTATAGGGGACTATGGCTACACCTTC
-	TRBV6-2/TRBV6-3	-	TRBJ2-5	CASSYPRGPRISQETQYF	TGTGCCAGCAGTTACCCCCGGGGCCCGCGAATATCCCAAGAGACCCAGTACTTC
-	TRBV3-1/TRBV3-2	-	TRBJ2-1	CASSQAHNEQFF	TGTGCCAGCAGCCAAGCCCACAATGAGCAGTTCTTC
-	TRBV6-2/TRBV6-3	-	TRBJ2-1	CASSVDRRVYNEQFF	TGTGCCAGCAGTGTAGACCGGCGCGTCTACAATGAGCAGTTCTTC
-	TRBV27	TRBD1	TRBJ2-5	CASSPRQGVETQYF	TGTGCCAGCAGTCCCCGACAGGGTGTGGAGACCCAGTACTTC
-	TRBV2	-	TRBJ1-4	CASSENRGAREKLFF	TGTGCCAGCAGCGAGAACCGGGGGGCGCGAGAAAAACTGTTTTTT
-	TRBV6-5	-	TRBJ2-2	CASSSRDLGELFF	TGTGCCAGCAGTTCGCGGGACCTCGGGGAGCTGTTTTTT
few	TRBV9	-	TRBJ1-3	CASSVDTGSSGNTIYF	TGTGCCAGCAGCGTTGATACAGGGAGCTCTGGAAACACCATATATTTT
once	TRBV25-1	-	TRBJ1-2	CASSEYPRGYTF	TGTGCCAGCAGTGAATATCCCCGTGGCTACACCTTC
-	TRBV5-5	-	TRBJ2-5	CASSRMNQETQYF	TGTGCCAGCAGCCGAATGAACCAAGAGACCCAGTACTTC
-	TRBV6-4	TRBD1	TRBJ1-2	CATGTAFGYTF	TGTGCCACCGGGACAGCCTTTGGCTACACCTTC
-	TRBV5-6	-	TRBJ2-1	CASSLALGVGEQFF	TGTGCCAGCAGCTTGGCGTTAGGTGTTGGGGAGCAGTTCTTC
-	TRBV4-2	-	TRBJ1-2	CASSQGLGLEANYGYTF	TGTGCCAGCAGCCAAGGGTTAGGGTTGGAGGCTAACTATGGCTACACCTTC
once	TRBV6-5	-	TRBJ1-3	CASSYSIASGNTIYF	TGTGCCAGCAGTTACTCGATAGCAAGCGGAAACACCATATATTTT
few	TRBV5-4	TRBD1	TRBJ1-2	CASSLDRGTGYTF	TGTGCCAGCAGCTTGGACAGGGGGACTGGCTACACCTTC
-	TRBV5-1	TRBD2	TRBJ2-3	CASSPPGGSTDTQYF	TGCGCCAGCAGCCCCCCGGGGGGGAGCACAGATACGCAGTATTTT
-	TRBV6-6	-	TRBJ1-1	CASSYSILDQSAFF	TGTGCCAGCAGTTACTCAATCTTGGATCAGTCGGCTTTCTTT
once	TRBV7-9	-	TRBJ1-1	CASSFDTLNTEAFF	TGTGCCAGCAGCTTCGACACCTTGAACACTGAAGCTTTCTTT
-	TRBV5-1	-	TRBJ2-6	CASSLQEPPLSNVLTF	TGCGCCAGCAGCTTACAGGAACCACCTCTGTCCAACGTCCTGACTTTC
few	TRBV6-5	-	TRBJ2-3	CASSLGDTQYF	TGTGCCAGCAGTTTAGGGGATACGCAGTATTTT
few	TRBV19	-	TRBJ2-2	CASSIDRHTGELFF	TGTGCCAGTAGTATAGATCGGCACACCGGGGAGCTGTTTTTT
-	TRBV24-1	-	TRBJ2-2	CATSGTPLRGGGSGELFF	TGTGCCACCAGTGGTACGCCCCTCCGGGGAGGAGGCTCCGGGGAGCTGTTTTTT
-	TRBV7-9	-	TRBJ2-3	CASSLWGDTQYF	TGTGCCAGCAGCTTATGGGGGGATACGCAGTATTTT
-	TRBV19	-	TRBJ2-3	CASKWGESTDTQYF	TGTGCCAGTAAATGGGGGGAAAGCACAGATACGCAGTATTTT
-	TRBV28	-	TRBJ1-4	CASSYTGTLKERELFF	TGTGCCAGCAGTTATACCGGAACTTTAAAAGAAAGAGAACTGTTTTTT
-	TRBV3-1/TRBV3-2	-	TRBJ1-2	CASSQENTNYGYTF	TGTGCCAGCAGCCAAGAAAATACTAACTATGGCTACACCTTC
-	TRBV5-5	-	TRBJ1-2	CASSVEVALDYGYTF	TGTGCCAGCAGCGTTGAGGTCGCCTTGGACTATGGCTACACCTTC
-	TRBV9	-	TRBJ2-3	CASSQKDGDTQYF	TGTGCCAGCAGCCAAAAAGACGGGGATACGCAGTATTTT